This TCR beta chain was recorded in a study of radiation and T cells in renal cell carcinoma. Study overall: Nephrectomy followed 15 Gy stereotactic body radiation by 4 weeks. Points from the study as a whole: Baseline intratumoral clonotype presence is unknown without pretreatment biopsies.

Comments on this clone: Its target is unknown.

The junction had 8 bases not matched to a gene; V was cut back by 0 bases and J by 8 bases. Germline CDR1 and CDR2: SGHRS and YFSETQ. The CDR3 loop spans 16 amino acids. Using immunoSEQ multiplex PCR, the repertoire was profiled, and TCRdb retains in-frame clones only, with some absent. Of roughly 130,000 clones listed, 88% are singletons. Time point defined: blood 2 weeks post-SBRT. Stated treatment: 15 Gy SBRT to primary tumor, nephrectomy 4 weeks later. This renal cell carcinoma was of the clear cell type. This chain joins TRBV5-1 and TRBJ1-4; 9 bases align to TRBD1. Sequenced material: blood, taken from a patient whose treatment included radiotherapy and nephrectomy. This clonotype was sampled from a woman between 65 and 79 years old with renal cell carcinoma. The CDR3 region is CASSLGERTGDEKLFF. In nucleotides, the CDR3 is TGCGCCAGCAGCTTGGGGGAAAGGACAGGGGACGAAAAACTGTTTTTT.